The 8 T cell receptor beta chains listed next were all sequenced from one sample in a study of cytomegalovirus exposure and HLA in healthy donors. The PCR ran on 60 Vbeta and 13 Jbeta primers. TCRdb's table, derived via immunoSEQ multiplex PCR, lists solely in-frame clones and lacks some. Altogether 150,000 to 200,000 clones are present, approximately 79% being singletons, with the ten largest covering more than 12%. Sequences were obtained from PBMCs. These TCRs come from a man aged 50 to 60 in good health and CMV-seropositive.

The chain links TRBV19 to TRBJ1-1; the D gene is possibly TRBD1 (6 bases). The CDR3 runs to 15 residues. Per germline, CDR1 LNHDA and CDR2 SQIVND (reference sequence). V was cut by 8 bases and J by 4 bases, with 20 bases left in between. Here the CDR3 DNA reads TGTGCCAGTTACGGGGGGCGCGATCTTCCCACTGAAGCTTTCTTT. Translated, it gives CASYGGRDLPTEAFF.

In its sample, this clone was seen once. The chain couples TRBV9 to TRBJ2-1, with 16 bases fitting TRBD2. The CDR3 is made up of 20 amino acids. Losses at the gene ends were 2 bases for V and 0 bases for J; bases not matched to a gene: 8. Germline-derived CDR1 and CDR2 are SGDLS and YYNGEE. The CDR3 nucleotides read TGTGCCAGCAGCGTCGCCCCGGGACTAGCGGGGGGGAGCTCCTACAATGAGCAGTTCTTC. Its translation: CASSVAPGLAGGSSYNEQFF.

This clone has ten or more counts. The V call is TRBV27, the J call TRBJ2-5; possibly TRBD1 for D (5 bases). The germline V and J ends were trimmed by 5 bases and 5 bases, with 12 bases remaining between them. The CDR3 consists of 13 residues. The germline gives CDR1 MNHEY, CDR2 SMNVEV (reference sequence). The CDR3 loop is CASSHGAWETQYF. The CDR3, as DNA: TGTGCCAGCAGTCATGGGGCCTGGGAGACCCAGTACTTC.

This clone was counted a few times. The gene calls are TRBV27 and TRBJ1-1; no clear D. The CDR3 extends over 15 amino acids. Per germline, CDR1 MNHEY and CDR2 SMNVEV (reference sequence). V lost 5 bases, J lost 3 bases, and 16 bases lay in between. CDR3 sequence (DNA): TGTGCCAGCAGTCCCGCGGGGTGGCGGGACACTGAAGCTTTCTTT. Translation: CASSPAGWRDTEAFF.

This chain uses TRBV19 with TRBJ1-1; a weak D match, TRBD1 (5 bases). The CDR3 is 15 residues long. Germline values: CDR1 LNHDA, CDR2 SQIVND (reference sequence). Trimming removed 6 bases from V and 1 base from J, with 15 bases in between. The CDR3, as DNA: TGTGCCAGTAGGGTGGGCAGGGCCAAGAACACTGAAGCTTTCTTT. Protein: CASRVGRAKNTEAFF.

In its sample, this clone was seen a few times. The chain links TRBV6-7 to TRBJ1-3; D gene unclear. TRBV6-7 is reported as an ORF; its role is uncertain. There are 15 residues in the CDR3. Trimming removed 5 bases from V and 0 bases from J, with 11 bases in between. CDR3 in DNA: TGTGCCAGCAGTCCCAGACATCTCTCTGGAAACACCATATATTTT. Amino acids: CASSPRHLSGNTIYF.

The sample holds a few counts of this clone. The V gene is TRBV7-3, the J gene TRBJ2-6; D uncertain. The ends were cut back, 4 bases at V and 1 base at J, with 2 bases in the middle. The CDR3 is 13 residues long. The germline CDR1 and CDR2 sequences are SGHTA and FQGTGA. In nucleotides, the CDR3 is TGTGCCAGCAGCTCTTCTGGGGCCAACGTCCTGACTTTC. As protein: CASSSSGANVLTF.

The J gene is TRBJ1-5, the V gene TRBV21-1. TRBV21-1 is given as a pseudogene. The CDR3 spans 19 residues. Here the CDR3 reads CASSKTPFGGKNSNQPQHF. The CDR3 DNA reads TGTGCCAGCAGCAAAACTCCCTTCGGGGGAAAGAATAGCAATCAGCCCCAGCATTTT.